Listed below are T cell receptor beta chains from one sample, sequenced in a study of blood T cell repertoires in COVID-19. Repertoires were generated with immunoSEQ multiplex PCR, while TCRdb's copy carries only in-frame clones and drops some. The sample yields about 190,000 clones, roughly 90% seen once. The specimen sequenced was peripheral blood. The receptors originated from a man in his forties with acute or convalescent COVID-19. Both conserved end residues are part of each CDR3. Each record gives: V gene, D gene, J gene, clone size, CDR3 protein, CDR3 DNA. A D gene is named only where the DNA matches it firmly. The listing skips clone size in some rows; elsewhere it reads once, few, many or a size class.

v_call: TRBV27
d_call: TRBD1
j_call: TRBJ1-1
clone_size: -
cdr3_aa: CASSLGTGTEAFF
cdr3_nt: TGTGCCAGCAGTTTAGGGACAGGTACTGAAGCTTTCTTT

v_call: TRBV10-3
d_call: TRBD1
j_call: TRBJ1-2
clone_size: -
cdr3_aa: CAIRGTGGRTYGYTF
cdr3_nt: TGTGCCATCAGGGGGACAGGGGGCCGGACCTATGGCTACACCTTC

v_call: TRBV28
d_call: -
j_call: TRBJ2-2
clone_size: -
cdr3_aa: CASSPPGTGELFF
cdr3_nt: TGTGCCAGCAGTCCCCCGGGTACCGGGGAGCTGTTTTTT

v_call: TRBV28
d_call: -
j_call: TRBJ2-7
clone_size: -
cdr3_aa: CASSFQRHEQYF
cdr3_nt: TGTGCCAGCAGTTTCCAGCGCCACGAGCAGTACTTC

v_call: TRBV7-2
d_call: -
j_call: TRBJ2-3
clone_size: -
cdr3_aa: CASSATGTDTQYF
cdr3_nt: TGTGCCAGCAGCGCAACAGGGACAGATACGCAGTATTTT

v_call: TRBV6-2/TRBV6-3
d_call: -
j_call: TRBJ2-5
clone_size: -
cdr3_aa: CASSYNRAETQYF
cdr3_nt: TGTGCCAGCAGTTACAACAGGGCAGAGACCCAGTACTTC

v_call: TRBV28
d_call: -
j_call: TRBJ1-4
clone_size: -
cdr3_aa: CASSRTRTALSEKLFF
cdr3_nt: TGTGCCAGCAGCCGAACCCGGACAGCCTTGAGCGAAAAACTGTTTTTT

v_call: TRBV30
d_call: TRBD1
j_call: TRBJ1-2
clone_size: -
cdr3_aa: CAWSRRTGRNYGYTF
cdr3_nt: TGTGCCTGGAGCCGAAGGACAGGGAGGAACTATGGCTACACCTTC

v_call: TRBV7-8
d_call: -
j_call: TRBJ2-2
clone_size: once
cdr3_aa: CASSLAVSRPTTGELFF
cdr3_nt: TGTGCCAGCAGCTTAGCGGTGTCCAGGCCCACTACCGGGGAGCTGTTTTTT

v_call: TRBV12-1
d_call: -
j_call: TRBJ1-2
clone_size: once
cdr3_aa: CASSFGYYKDVGYTF
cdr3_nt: TGTGCCAGCAGCTTTGGATACTATAAGGATGTAGGCTACACCTTC

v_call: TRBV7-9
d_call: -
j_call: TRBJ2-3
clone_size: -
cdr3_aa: CASSSRLVADTQYF
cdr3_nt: TGTGCCAGCAGCTCCCGACTAGTCGCAGATACGCAGTATTTT

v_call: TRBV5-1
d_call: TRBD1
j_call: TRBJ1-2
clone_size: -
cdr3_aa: CASSLAQGAFNYGYTF
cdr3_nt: TGCGCCAGCAGCCTAGCCCAGGGGGCCTTTAACTATGGCTACACCTTC

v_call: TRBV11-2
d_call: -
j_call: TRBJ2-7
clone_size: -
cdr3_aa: CASSLRWQGSSYEQYF
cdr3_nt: TGTGCCAGCAGCTTAAGGTGGCAGGGGAGCTCCTACGAGCAGTACTTC

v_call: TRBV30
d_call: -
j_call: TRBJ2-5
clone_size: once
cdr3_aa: CALARGGSAQTQYF
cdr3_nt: TGTGCCTTGGCAAGGGGGGGCAGCGCGCAGACCCAGTACTTC

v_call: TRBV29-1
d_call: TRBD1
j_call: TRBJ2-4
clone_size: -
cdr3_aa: CSASGQGMNIQYF
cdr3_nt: TGCAGCGCCTCAGGACAGGGGATGAACATTCAGTACTTC

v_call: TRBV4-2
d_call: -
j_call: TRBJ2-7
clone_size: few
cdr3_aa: CASSQESGLYEQYF
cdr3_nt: TGTGCCAGCAGCCAAGAATCGGGTTTGTACGAGCAGTACTTC

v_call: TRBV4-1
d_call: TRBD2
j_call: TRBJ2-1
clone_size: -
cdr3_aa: CASFSGVNEQFF
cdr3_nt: TGCGCCAGCTTCAGCGGGGTCAATGAGCAGTTCTTC

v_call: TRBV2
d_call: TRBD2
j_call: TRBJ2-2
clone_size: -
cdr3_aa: CASNRGVVKGELFF
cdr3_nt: TGTGCCAGCAACCGGGGGGTGGTGAAGGGGGAGCTGTTTTTT

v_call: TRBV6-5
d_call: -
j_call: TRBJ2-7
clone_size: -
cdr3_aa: CASSKTAGSAYEQYF
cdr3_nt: TGTGCCAGCAGTAAGACGGCAGGGTCAGCCTACGAGCAGTACTTC

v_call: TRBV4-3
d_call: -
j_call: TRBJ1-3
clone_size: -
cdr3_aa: CASSQDLAAGSGNTIYF
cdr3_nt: TGCGCCAGCAGCCAAGATCTGGCGGCGGGCTCTGGAAACACCATATATTTT

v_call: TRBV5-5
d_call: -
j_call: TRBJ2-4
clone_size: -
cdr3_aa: CASSPQPGVDIQYF
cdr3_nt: TGTGCCAGCAGCCCGCAACCCGGGGTAGACATTCAGTACTTC

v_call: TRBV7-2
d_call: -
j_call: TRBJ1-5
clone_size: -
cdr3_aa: CASSFGAGTYQPQHF
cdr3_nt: TGTGCCAGCAGCTTCGGAGCTGGGACTTATCAGCCCCAGCATTTT

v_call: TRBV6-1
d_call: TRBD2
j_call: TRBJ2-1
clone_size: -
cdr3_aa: CASSDGLAGGQFF
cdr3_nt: TGTGCCAGCAGTGATGGTCTAGCGGGGGGGCAGTTCTTC

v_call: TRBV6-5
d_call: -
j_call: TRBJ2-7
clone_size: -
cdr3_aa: CASRRTASYEQYF
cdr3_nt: TGTGCCAGCAGGCGGACAGCTTCCTACGAGCAGTACTTC

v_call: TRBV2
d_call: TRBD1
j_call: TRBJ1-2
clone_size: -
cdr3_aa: CASSEGTVQGASDYGYTF
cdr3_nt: TGTGCCAGCAGTGAAGGTACCGTGCAGGGGGCGAGTGACTATGGCTACACCTTC

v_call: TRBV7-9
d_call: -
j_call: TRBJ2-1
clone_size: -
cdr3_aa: CASSLAGAGEQFF
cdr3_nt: TGTGCCAGCAGCTTAGCAGGGGCCGGGGAGCAGTTCTTC

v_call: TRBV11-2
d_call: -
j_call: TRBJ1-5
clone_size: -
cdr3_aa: CASSLDPYSNQPQHF
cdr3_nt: TGTGCCAGCAGCTTAGATCCCTATAGCAATCAGCCCCAGCATTTT

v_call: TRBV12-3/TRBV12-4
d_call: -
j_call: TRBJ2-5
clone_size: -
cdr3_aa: CASSFRETQYF
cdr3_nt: TGTGCCAGCAGTTTTCGGGAGACCCAGTACTTC

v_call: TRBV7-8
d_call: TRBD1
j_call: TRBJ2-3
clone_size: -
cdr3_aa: CASSLYMGRTGITDTQYF
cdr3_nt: TGTGCCAGCAGCTTATATATGGGGCGGACAGGGATCACAGATACGCAGTATTTT